This T cell receptor beta chain is drawn from a study of regulatory T cells in long-lasting Graves disease. This clonotype was picked up a small number of times. Noted time point: persistent/refractory GD, antithyroid drugs over 5 years with positive TRAb. PBMC-derived RNA was used for the TCR library. Arm-PCR of CDR3 regions and iRepertoire HTBI primers were used to build TCR beta libraries. TCRdb redid the calling of the multiplex PCR reads with MiXCR, one entry per CDR3 protein. The sample records approximately 400,000 distinct CDR3 sequences, about 20% being singletons. The J segment lost 6 bases and the V segment lost 7 bases, leaving 15 bases of the junction unmatched. CDR1 MNHNS and CDR2 SASEGT come from the germline V gene. The CDR3 totals 16 residues.

The sequence was collected from a female donor with Graves disease. Sequenced material: peripheral blood mononuclear cells (PBMCs), taken when the disease was refractory, from a patient treated with antithyroid drugs. The V call is TRBV6-1, the J call TRBJ1-5; TRBD1 matches 7 bases. The CDR3 sequence: CASMETGFKSGQPQHF. CDR3 nucleotides: TGTGCCAGCATGGAGACAGGGTTTAAATCGGGTCAGCCCCAGCATTTT.